Listed here are 27 T cell receptor beta chains from one sample, sequenced in a study of shared clonotypes between healthy human individuals. This table comes from immunoSEQ multiplex PCR, and its TCRdb copy is limited to in-frame clones, with some not included. In the table there are roughly 850,000 clones, around 96% of which are singletons. The naive CD8 subset, CD45RO-negative cells positively selected for CCR7, excluded terminally differentiated effector memory CD45RA+ cells. Source material: naive CD8+ T cells sorted from blood. Receptors originate from a young man in good health.

Only one count was recorded for this clone. The CDR3 is CATSTRIGYSYEQYF. The CDR3 nucleotides read TGTGCCACCAGCACCAGAATAGGATATTCCTACGAGCAGTACTTC. The rearrangement links TRBV15 to TRBJ2-7; D call uncertain. V gave up 4 bases and J gave up 1 base, with 14 bases separating them. This CDR3 is 15 amino acids long. The germline V gene encodes CDR1 LNHNV and CDR2 YYDKDF (reference sequence).

This sequence joins TRBV28 and TRBJ2-1; unclear D gene. The CDR3 runs to 10 residues. Trimming removed 7 bases from V and 12 bases from J, with 10 bases in between. In germline, CDR1 is MDHEN, CDR2 SYDVKM. The CDR3 sequence is CASNRYPQFF. The CDR3 DNA reads TGTGCCAGCAACCGTTACCCGCAGTTCTTC.

The chain is built from TRBV7-3 and TRBJ2-1, with TRBD2 matching over 10 bases. The CDR3 totals 15 residues. Germline lookup yields CDR1 SGHTA and CDR2 FQGTGA. With V trimmed by 4 bases and J by 4 bases, 4 bases remained unmatched. The CDR3 region has the DNA TGTGCCAGCAGCTCAATAGCGGGAGGTTACAATGAGCAGTTCTTC. The encoded protein is CASSSIAGGYNEQFF.

The V gene is TRBV2, the J gene TRBJ2-7; 11 nucleotides agree with TRBD1. After removal of 3 bases from V and 4 bases from J, the junction contained 5 bases not matched to a gene. This CDR3 is built from 15 residues. Germline V lookup: CDR1 SNHLY, CDR2 FYNNEI. CDR3 DNA: TGTGCCAGCAGTGACCCCGGGACAGGGGGGTACGAGCAGTACTTC. It translates to CASSDPGTGGYEQYF. The full variable domain, rest sourced from reference TRBV2 and TRBJ2-7, is EPEVTQTPSHQVTQMGQEVILRCVPISNHLYFYWYRQILGQKVEFLVSFYNNEISEKSEIFDDQFSVERPDGSNFTLKIRSTKLEDSAMYFCASSDPGTGGYEQYFGPGTRLTVT.

This chain connects TRBV7-9 to TRBJ2-2, with a tentative D call TRBD1 (6 bases). Germline assignment: CDR1 SEHNR and CDR2 FQNEAQ (reference sequence). This CDR3 is built from 16 residues. V was shortened by 6 bases and J by 2 bases, with 16 bases between the two germline ends. As DNA, the CDR3 is TGTGCCAGCAGTCCCAAGACAGGCCGAAACACCGGGGAGCTGTTTTTT. Encoded protein: CASSPKTGRNTGELFF.

In DNA form, the CDR3 reads TGTGCCTGGAGTGTAATTGGGTACGAGCAGTACTTC. This encodes CAWSVIGYEQYF. The gene calls are TRBV30 and TRBJ2-7; D call uncertain. The germline gives CDR1 GTSNPN, CDR2 SVGIG (reference sequence). Between the trimmed V and J ends, which lost 0 bases and 4 bases, there was a span of 7 bases. The CDR3 length is 12 residues.

V gene TRBV15 combines with J gene TRBJ2-1, with 10 bases lining up with TRBD2. The CDR3 contains 17 residues. After removal of 0 bases from V and 3 bases from J, the junction contained 5 bases not matched to a gene. Germline values: CDR1 LNHNV, CDR2 YYDKDF (reference sequence). CDR3 amino acids: CATSRESLAGVYNEQFF. CDR3 sequence (DNA): TGTGCCACCAGCAGAGAATCTCTAGCGGGAGTCTACAATGAGCAGTTCTTC.

This chain links TRBV29-1 with TRBJ1-5; a weak D match, TRBD1 (5 bases). The germline V gene encodes CDR1 SQVTM and CDR2 ANQGSEA. This CDR3 spans 13 amino acids. Trimming removed 4 bases at V and 3 bases at J, with 10 bases between. The CDR3 DNA sequence: TGCAGCGTTGCCGGGGGACCCAATCAGCCCCAGCATTTT. Protein: CSVAGGPNQPQHF.

The rearrangement joins TRBV27 to TRBJ2-3, with D perhaps TRBD2 (5 bases). Trimming removed 2 bases at V and 10 bases at J, with 16 bases between. This CDR3 contains 14 residues. Germline V gene lookup returns CDR1 MNHEY and CDR2 SMNVEV (reference sequence). This CDR3 reads CASSLPAYGIPQYF. CDR3 nucleotide sequence: TGTGCCAGCAGTTTACCTGCCTACGGGATCCCGCAGTATTTT.

The V call is TRBV9, the J call TRBJ1-1, with 9 bases matching TRBD1. This CDR3 has 16 amino acids. With V trimmed by 0 bases and J by 5 bases, 8 bases remained unmatched. Germline loops: CDR1 SGDLS, CDR2 YYNGEE. The CDR3 loop reads CASSVVDRGTGTEAFF. The CDR3 DNA sequence: TGTGCCAGCAGCGTAGTCGACAGGGGGACTGGTACTGAAGCTTTCTTT.

V gene TRBV5-4 combines with J gene TRBJ2-3; 7 bases agree with TRBD2. From germline, CDR1 is SGHNT and CDR2 YYREEE (reference sequence). V lost 4 bases, J lost 4 bases, and 9 bases stayed unmatched. The CDR3 runs 15 residues. The chain's CDR3 is CASSARVAGADTQYF. The CDR3, as DNA: TGTGCCAGCAGCGCCCGGGTTGCGGGGGCAGATACGCAGTATTTT.

The V call is TRBV7-9, the J call TRBJ2-7, with D possibly TRBD1 on 5 matching bases. The V end was cut by 4 bases, the J end by 3 bases, with 13 bases between. This CDR3 region has 14 residues. CDR1 SEHNR and CDR2 FQNEAQ come from the germline V gene (reference sequence). CDR3 nucleotides: TGTGCCAGCAGCTCGTCTGCAGGGTTCTACGAGCAGTACTTC. It translates to CASSSSAGFYEQYF. The variable domain in full, with the rest retrieved from reference TRBV7-9 and TRBJ2-7, is DTGVSQNPRHKITKRGQNVTFRCDPISEHNRLYWYRQTLGQGPEFLTYFQNEAQLEKSRLLSDRFSAERPKGSFSTLEIQRTEQGDSAMYLCASSSSAGFYEQYFGPGTRLTVT.

The genes are TRBV15 and TRBJ1-3; D is possibly TRBD1 (5 bases). CDR1 is LNHNV and CDR2 is YYDKDF in the germline V gene (reference sequence). V lost 4 bases to trimming and J lost 7 bases, with 8 bases between them. The CDR3 totals 12 residues. CDR3 residues: CATSNEGNTIYF. In DNA form, the CDR3 reads TGTGCCACCAGCAATGAGGGGAACACCATATATTTT.

The table lists this clone with a count of one. This chain connects TRBV19 to TRBJ1-2, with 9 bases lining up with TRBD1. Germline loops: CDR1 LNHDA, CDR2 SQIVND (reference sequence). Losses at the gene ends were 9 bases for V and 8 bases for J; bases not matched to a gene: 7. This CDR3 is built from 12 residues. This CDR3 is CASGDRAKGYTF. The CDR3 DNA sequence: TGTGCCAGCGGGGACAGGGCAAAGGGCTACACCTTC.

The chain combines TRBV9 with TRBJ2-7; D not certain. V lost 3 bases to trimming and J lost 0 bases, with 16 bases between them. The CDR3 covers 16 residues. The germline V gene has CDR1 SGDLS and CDR2 YYNGEE. CDR3 coding DNA: TGTGCCAGCAGCGCAGATTTGGACGCAGCCTCCTACGAGCAGTACTTC. Amino acids: CASSADLDAASYEQYF.

V gene TRBV6-1 combines with J gene TRBJ1-5, with D tentatively TRBD1 (5 bases). CDR1 and CDR2 (germline): MNHNS, SASEGT. The CDR3 consists of 13 residues. Trimming cost V 6 bases and J 6 bases, with 12 bases left between them. CDR3 residues: CASSSGPIQPQHF. The CDR3 DNA is TGTGCCAGCAGCTCAGGGCCCATTCAGCCCCAGCATTTT.

The chain couples TRBV5-1 to TRBJ1-1, with D uncertain. CDR3 size: 19 residues. Per the germline V gene, CDR1 is SGHRS and CDR2 is YFSETQ. V shed 2 bases and J shed 1 base, with 24 bases lying between them. CDR3 sequence reads: CASSFLSGPREVQNTEAFF. DNA for the CDR3: TGCGCCAGCAGCTTTTTGTCGGGCCCTAGGGAGGTTCAGAACACTGAAGCTTTCTTT.

This clone appeared once. This chain uses TRBV25-1 with TRBJ2-7, with D possibly being TRBD2 (5 bases). V lost 2 bases and J lost 0, with 5 bases in between. This CDR3 spans 13 amino acids. CDR1 is MGHDK, CDR2 SYGVNS, per germline. For the CDR3, the DNA is TGTGCCAGCAGTGAAGGGAGCTCCTACGAGCAGTACTTC. As protein: CASSEGSSYEQYF.

The chain carries TRBV19 and TRBJ2-7; D unresolved. CDR3 size: 12 residues. Trimming cost V 7 bases and J 2 bases, with 9 bases left between them. Germline values: CDR1 LNHDA, CDR2 SQIVND (reference sequence). CDR3 in amino acids: CASTDATYEQYF. The CDR3 nucleotides read TGTGCCAGTACCGACGCCACCTACGAGCAGTACTTC.

The chain couples TRBV7-8 to TRBJ2-7; 10 bases line up with TRBD1. V lost 4 bases and J lost 0; bases outside the gene matches: 3. The V gene's germline CDR1 is SGHVS and CDR2 FQNEAQ. The CDR3 loop spans 15 amino acids. The CDR3 DNA sequence: TGTGCCAGCAGCTCAGACAGGGGGCACTCCTACGAGCAGTACTTC. It specifies CASSSDRGHSYEQYF.

The chain is built from TRBV5-1 and TRBJ1-1; no clear D gene. The CDR3 is made up of 14 amino acids. Trimming removed 1 base from V and 0 bases from J, with 7 bases in between. Germline V lookup: CDR1 SGHRS, CDR2 YFSETQ. Here the CDR3 reads CASSLWQMNTEAFF. The CDR3 nucleotides read TGCGCCAGCAGCTTGTGGCAGATGAACACTGAAGCTTTCTTT.

This clone was detected a few times. The chain uses TRBV10-2 and TRBJ2-7; D is undetermined. The germline V gene has CDR1 WSHSY and CDR2 SAAADI. The length of the CDR3 is 12 residues. Trimming removed 11 bases at V and 1 base at J, with 12 bases between. The CDR3 DNA reads TGCGCCTCTAGGAGTATTTCCTACGAGCAGTACTTC. Translating it yields CASRSISYEQYF.

The sample holds a few counts of this clone. The chain carries TRBV29-1 and TRBJ2-7; D might be TRBD2 (7 bases). This CDR3 has 13 amino acids. Between the trimmed V and J ends, which lost 3 bases and 4 bases, there was a span of 13 bases. Germline V gene sequence: CDR1 SQVTM, CDR2 ANQGSEA. This CDR3 reads CSVEGGAPYEQYF. CDR3 nucleotide sequence: TGCAGCGTTGAGGGGGGGGCCCCGTACGAGCAGTACTTC.

The CDR3 loop is CSVALLYGYTF. The CDR3 region has the DNA TGCAGCGTTGCGTTATTATATGGCTACACCTTC. The gene calls are TRBV29-1 and TRBJ1-2; D remains unclear. This CDR3 has 11 amino acids. Germline V gene data show CDR1 as SQVTM and CDR2 as ANQGSEA. Trimming stripped 4 bases from V and 5 bases from J, with 8 bases between.

A remark on this clone: The identical CDR3 is also encoded by other nucleotide sequences in the sample. The chain carries TRBV15 and TRBJ1-2; 7 bases are shared with TRBD1. This CDR3 contains 13 residues. After removal of 1 base from V and 6 bases from J, the junction contained 2 bases not matched to a gene. The germline V gene encodes CDR1 LNHNV and CDR2 YYDKDF (reference sequence). The CDR3 nucleotides read TGTGCCACCAGCAGAGCAGGGGGGGATGGCTACACCTTC. It codes for CATSRAGGDGYTF.

V and J are TRBV2 and TRBJ2-1, with D perhaps TRBD2 (6 bases). This CDR3 comprises 16 residues. From germline, CDR1 is SNHLY and CDR2 FYNNEI. V lost 6 bases and J lost 7, with 22 bases in between. CDR3 sequence: CASSRGRETPANEQFF. Here the CDR3 DNA reads TGTGCCAGCAGCCGGGGTCGGGAGACACCGGCGAATGAGCAGTTCTTC. Full variable domain (outside the CDR3, taken from reference TRBV2 and TRBJ2-1): EPEVTQTPSHQVTQMGQEVILRCVPISNHLYFYWYRQILGQKVEFLVSFYNNEISEKSEIFDDQFSVERPDGSNFTLKIRSTKLEDSAMYFCASSRGRETPANEQFFGPGTRLTVL.

A note on this clone: The same CDR3 arises from other DNA sequences in this sample as well. The chain combines TRBV28 with TRBJ1-2; D is perhaps TRBD1 (6 bases). The V end lost 4 bases, the J end lost 2 bases, and 11 bases lay between the germline ends. Germline CDR1 and CDR2: MDHEN and SYDVKM. The CDR3 is 14 amino acids. The CDR3 protein is CASSSRQENYGYTF. The CDR3, as DNA: TGTGCCAGCAGTTCAAGACAGGAGAACTATGGCTACACCTTC.